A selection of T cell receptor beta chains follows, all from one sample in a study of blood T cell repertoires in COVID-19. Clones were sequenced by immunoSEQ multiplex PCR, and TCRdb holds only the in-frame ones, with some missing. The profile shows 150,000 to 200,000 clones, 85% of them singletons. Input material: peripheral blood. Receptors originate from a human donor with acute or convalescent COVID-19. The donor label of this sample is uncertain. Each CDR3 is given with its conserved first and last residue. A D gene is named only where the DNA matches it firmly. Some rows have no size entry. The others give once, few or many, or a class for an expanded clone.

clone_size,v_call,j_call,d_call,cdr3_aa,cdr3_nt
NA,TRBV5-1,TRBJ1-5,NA,CASSLGTAELGPQHF,TGCGCCAGCAGCCTGGGGACTGCCGAATTGGGGCCCCAGCATTTT
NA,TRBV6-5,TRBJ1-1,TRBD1,CASSLDRELAAFF,TGTGCCAGCAGTTTAGACAGGGAACTAGCAGCTTTCTTT
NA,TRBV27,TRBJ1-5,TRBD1,CASSFQGVNQPQHF,TGTGCCAGCAGTTTTCAGGGGGTCAATCAGCCCCAGCATTTT
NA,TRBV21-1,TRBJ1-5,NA,CASSKVGFRDSANQPQHF,TGTGCCAGCAGCAAAGTAGGGTTTAGGGACAGTGCTAATCAGCCCCAGCATTTT
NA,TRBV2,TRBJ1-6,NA,CASSLNSPLHF,TGTGCCAGCAGTCTTAATTCACCCCTCCACTTT
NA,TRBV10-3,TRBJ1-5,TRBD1,CAISESTGEQPQHF,TGTGCCATCAGTGAGTCGACAGGGGAGCAGCCCCAGCATTTT
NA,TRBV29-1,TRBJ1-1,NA,CSVKRADNTEAFF,TGCAGCGTTAAGAGGGCAGATAACACTGAAGCTTTCTTT
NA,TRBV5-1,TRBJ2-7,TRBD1,CASRKDRSSYEQYF,TGCGCCAGCAGGAAGGACAGGAGCTCCTACGAGCAGTACTTC
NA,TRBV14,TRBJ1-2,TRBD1,CASSQRTGRTGGAYGYTF,TGTGCCAGCAGCCAAAGGACGGGCAGAACAGGGGGTGCCTATGGCTACACCTTC
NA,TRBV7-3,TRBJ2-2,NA,CASSLNQNTGELFF,TGTGCCAGCAGCTTAAATCAGAACACCGGGGAGCTGTTTTTT
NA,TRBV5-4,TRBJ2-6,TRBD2,CASRTGTSPSSGANVLTF,TGTGCCAGCAGGACCGGGACTAGCCCCTCGTCTGGGGCCAACGTCCTGACTTTC
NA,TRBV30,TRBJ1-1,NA,CAGRSVTGNTEAFF,TGTGCCGGCCGGTCAGTAACGGGGAACACTGAAGCTTTCTTT
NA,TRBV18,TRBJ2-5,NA,CASSPPTTRETQYF,TGTGCCAGCTCACCACCGACTACTCGTGAGACCCAGTACTTC
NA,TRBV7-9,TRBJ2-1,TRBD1,CASRKRGQGTEGIGNEQFF,TGTGCCAGCAGGAAACGGGGACAGGGGACGGAGGGGATAGGTAATGAGCAGTTCTTC
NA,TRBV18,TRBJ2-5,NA,CASSLGLELAQYF,TGTGCCAGCTCATTAGGACTGGAACTAGCTCAGTACTTC
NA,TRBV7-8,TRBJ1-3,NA,CASSLGGQGSSGNTIYF,TGTGCCAGCAGCTTAGGAGGGCAGGGGAGTTCTGGAAACACCATATATTTT
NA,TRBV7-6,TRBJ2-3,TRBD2,CASSLLLAGATDTQYF,TGTGCCAGCAGCTTACTACTAGCGGGGGCAACAGATACGCAGTATTTT
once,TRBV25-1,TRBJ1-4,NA,CASRVGEKLFF,TGTGCCAGCAGAGTCGGGGAAAAACTGTTTTTT
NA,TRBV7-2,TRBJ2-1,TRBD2,CASHTGGGNYNEQFF,TGTGCCAGCCACACGGGCGGGGGGAACTACAATGAGCAGTTCTTC
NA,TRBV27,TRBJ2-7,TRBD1,CASSGTEYEQYF,TGTGCCAGCAGCGGGACAGAGTACGAGCAGTACTTC
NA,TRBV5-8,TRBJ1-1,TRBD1,CASSLPGQTNTEAFF,TGTGCCAGCAGCTTACCGGGACAGACGAACACTGAAGCTTTCTTT
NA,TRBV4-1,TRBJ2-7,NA,CASSRRSGPDGGYEQYF,TGCGCCAGCAGCCGCCGAAGCGGACCGGACGGGGGATACGAGCAGTACTTC
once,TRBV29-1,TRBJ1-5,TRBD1,CSVGQGQGQPQHF,TGCAGCGTTGGACAGGGGCAGGGCCAGCCCCAGCATTTT
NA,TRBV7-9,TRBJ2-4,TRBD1,CASSLNRGRTIQYF,TGTGCCAGCAGCTTAAACAGGGGGAGGACCATTCAGTACTTC
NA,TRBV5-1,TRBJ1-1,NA,CASSRDLNTEAFF,TGCGCCAGCAGCAGGGACTTGAACACTGAAGCTTTCTTT
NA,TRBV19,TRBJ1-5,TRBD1,CASSIRDRGDSNQPQHF,TGTGCCAGTAGTATCCGTGACAGGGGTGATAGCAATCAGCCCCAGCATTTT
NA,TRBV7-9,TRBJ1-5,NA,CASSLATGSNQPQHF,TGTGCCAGCAGCTTAGCAACGGGTAGCAATCAGCCCCAGCATTTT
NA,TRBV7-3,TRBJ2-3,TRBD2,CASSLGTSGGSSTDTQYF,TGTGCCAGCAGCTTGGGGACTAGCGGGGGCTCTAGCACAGATACGCAGTATTTT
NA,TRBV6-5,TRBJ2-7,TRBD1,CASSYQQDRDEQYF,TGTGCCAGCAGTTACCAACAGGACAGGGACGAGCAGTACTTC
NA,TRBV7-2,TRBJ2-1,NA,CASSPRQDSAYNEQFF,TGTGCCAGCAGCCCCCGACAGGACTCGGCCTACAATGAGCAGTTCTTC
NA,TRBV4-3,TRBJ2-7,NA,CASSQDRGLFGYEQYF,TGCGCCAGCAGCCAAGATCGGGGTCTATTCGGCTACGAGCAGTACTTC
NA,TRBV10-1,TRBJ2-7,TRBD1,CASSRTGFGEQYF,TGCGCCAGCAGTCGGACAGGGTTCGGCGAGCAGTACTTC
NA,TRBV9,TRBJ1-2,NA,CASSVTGTPNYGYTF,TGTGCCAGCAGCGTAACAGGGACACCTAACTATGGCTACACCTTC
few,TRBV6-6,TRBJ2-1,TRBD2,CASINGRTSLSEQFF,TGTGCCAGCATCAATGGGAGGACTAGTCTTAGTGAGCAGTTCTTC
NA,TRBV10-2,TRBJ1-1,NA,CASSEGLPSNYKNTEAFF,TGCGCCAGCAGTGAAGGCCTCCCATCCAACTATAAGAACACTGAAGCTTTCTTT
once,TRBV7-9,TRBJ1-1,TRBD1,CASSSPDRLNTEAFF,TGTGCCAGCAGCTCACCGGACAGGTTGAACACTGAAGCTTTCTTT
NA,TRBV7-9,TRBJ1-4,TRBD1,CASSFSDRGREKLFF,TGTGCCAGCAGCTTCTCGGACAGGGGGCGCGAAAAACTGTTTTTT
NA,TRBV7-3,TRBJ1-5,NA,CASSPDSNQPQHF,TGTGCCAGCAGTCCAGATAGCAATCAGCCCCAGCATTTT
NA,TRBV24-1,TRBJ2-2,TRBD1,CATSDTRDRGTGELFF,TGTGCCACCAGTGATACGCGGGACAGGGGAACCGGGGAGCTGTTTTTT
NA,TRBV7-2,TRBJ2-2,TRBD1,CASSLKGTDFAGELFF,TGTGCCAGCAGCTTAAAAGGGACAGACTTCGCCGGGGAGCTGTTTTTT
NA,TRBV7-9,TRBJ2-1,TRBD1,CASSRGQGKAETYNEQFF,TGTGCCAGCAGCCGTGGACAGGGAAAAGCCGAAACTTACAATGAGCAGTTCTTC
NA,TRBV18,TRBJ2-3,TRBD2,CASSPLAAGGRTDTQYF,TGTGCCAGCTCACCACTTGCGGCGGGGGGCCGCACAGATACGCAGTATTTT
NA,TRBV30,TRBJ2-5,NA,CAWSVQGETQYF,TGTGCCTGGAGTGTACAGGGCGAGACCCAGTACTTC
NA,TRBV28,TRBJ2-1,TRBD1,CASRSQGTGLKFF,TGTGCCAGCAGGTCACAAGGGACAGGGCTTAAGTTCTTC
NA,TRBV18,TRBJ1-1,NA,CASSATVNTEAFF,TGTGCCAGCTCAGCGACAGTGAACACTGAAGCTTTCTTT
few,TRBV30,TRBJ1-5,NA,CAWSRGGSNQPQHF,TGTGCCTGGAGCCGGGGAGGGAGCAATCAGCCCCAGCATTTT
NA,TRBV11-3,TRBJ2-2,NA,CASAPGNTGELFF,TGTGCCAGCGCCCCGGGGAACACCGGGGAGCTGTTTTTT